Following are 25 T cell receptor beta chains from one sample sequenced in a study of Graves' ophthalmopathy and Graves' hyperthyroidism. Amplifying from RNA transcripts, the study obtained TCR beta CDR3 regions. RT-PCR in the first round used HTBI primers; a second-round multiplex PCR followed. TCRdb fed the multiplex PCR reads into MiXCR, producing one record per CDR3 protein. The sample includes fewer than 650,000 distinct CDR3 sequences, around a fifth seen only once; the top ten take approximately 7%. Sequencing was carried out using peripheral blood. The receptors were sampled from a woman between 18 and 30 years old with stable Graves' hyperthyroidism. Some clones in this sample may be carry-over from other donors' samples.

This clonotype has only a few counts. CDR3 sequence: CASSLAFSGIETQYF. For the CDR3, the DNA is TGTGCCAGCAGCTTAGCTTTTAGCGGGATTGAGACCCAGTACTTC. The rearrangement joins TRBV7-8 to TRBJ2-5; TRBD2 aligns across 8 bases. This CDR3 is built from 15 residues. Germline CDR1 reads SGHVS; CDR2 reads FQNEAQ. The V gene end was trimmed by 0 bases and the J gene end by 5 bases; junction bases not matched to a gene: 5. Based on the CDR3 plus reference TRBV7-8 and TRBJ2-5, the full variable domain is GAGVSQSPRYKVAKRGQDVALRCDPISGHVSLFWYQQALGQGPEFLTYFQNEAQLDKSGLPSDRFFAERPEGSVSTLKIQRTQQEDSAVYLCASSLAFSGIETQYFGPGTRLLVL.

In this sample, this clonotype turned up many times. This rearrangement joins TRBV19 to TRBJ1-2; D ambiguous. The CDR3 consists of 14 residues. Germline-derived CDR1 and CDR2 are LNHDA and SQIVND (reference sequence). V gave up 3 bases and J gave up 8 bases, with 16 bases separating them. The CDR3 nucleotides are TGTGCCAGTAGTATTCGAGCGGACGTAGCCGGCTACACCTTC. This encodes CASSIRADVAGYTF.

In its sample, this clonotype was seen many times. The J gene is TRBJ2-7, the V gene TRBV6-5; TRBD1 might be the D (5 bases). This CDR3 comprises 14 residues. V lost 7 bases, J lost 2 bases, and 15 bases lay in between. CDR1 MNHEY and CDR2 SVGAGI come from the germline V gene. CDR3: CASTKYDRTYEQYF. CDR3 DNA: TGTGCCAGCACCAAGTATGACAGAACCTACGAGCAGTACTTC.

This clonotype was observed a handful of times. The chain links TRBV3-1 to TRBJ1-2; D not resolved. V shed 3 bases and J shed 2 bases, with 10 bases lying between them. Germline CDR1 and CDR2: LGHDT and YNNKEL (reference sequence). The CDR3 runs 14 residues. The CDR3 loop is CASSHLTQNYGYTF. For the CDR3, the DNA is TGTGCCAGCAGCCATCTTACACAAAACTATGGCTACACCTTC.

This clonotype was recorded many times. The chain couples TRBV11-2 to TRBJ2-5; 13 nucleotides line up with TRBD2. The CDR3 consists of 18 residues. V lost 4 bases to trimming and J lost 5 bases; unmatched junction nucleotides: 13. CDR1 SGHAT and CDR2 FQNNGV come from the germline V gene. DNA of the CDR3: TGTGCCAGCAGCTCGAGATGGGGGACTAGCGGGGTATTGGAGACCCAGTACTTC. Its protein product is CASSSRWGTSGVLETQYF.

This clonotype was seen a single time. The rearrangement links TRBV10-3 to TRBJ2-7, with 7 bases matching TRBD2. The junction had 12 bases not matched to a gene; V was cut back by 10 bases and J by 3 bases. The CDR3 is 14 amino acids. CDR1 is ENHRY, CDR2 SYGVKD, per germline. Here the CDR3 reads CATARASGYYEQYF. CDR3 DNA: TGTGCCACCGCGAGAGCTAGCGGTTACTACGAGCAGTACTTC.

V and J are TRBV9 and TRBJ1-6, with D hard to call. CDR1 is SGDLS, CDR2 YYNGEE, per germline. This CDR3 has 15 residues. V gave up 0 bases and J gave up 10 bases, with 14 bases separating them. CDR3 residues: CASSVAAGRSSPLHF. The CDR3 nucleotides read TGTGCCAGCAGCGTAGCGGCAGGAAGGAGCTCACCCCTCCACTTT.

A note on this clonotype: A much larger clone sits a single nucleotide away, making a read error possible. J is TRBJ2-7 and V is TRBV12-5, with D unclear. The V and J ends lost 7 bases and 2 bases respectively, with 15 bases between them. The CDR3 runs to 14 residues. CDR1 and CDR2 (germline): LGHNT, FRNRAP. The CDR3 loop reads CASAPDTCPYEQYF. CDR3 in DNA: TGTGCTAGTGCCCCTGATACGTGCCCCTACGAGCAGTACTTC.

This chain links TRBV4-3 with TRBJ2-2, with D perhaps matching TRBD1 or TRBD2 (6 bases each). The length of the CDR3 is 16 residues. Trimming shortened V by 4 bases and J by 4 bases, and 16 bases separated the two germline ends. Germline values: CDR1 LGHNA, CDR2 YSLEER. The CDR3 sequence: CASSLSRGAGTGELFF. The CDR3 region has the DNA TGCGCCAGCAGCCTAAGTAGGGGGGCCGGCACCGGGGAGCTGTTTTTT.

This sequence joins TRBV12-3 or TRBV12-4 and TRBJ1-2; no clear D. The CDR3 loop spans 12 amino acids. The V and J ends lost 5 bases and 3 bases respectively, with 7 bases between them. The CDR3 here is CASSMTHYGYTF. The DNA of the CDR3 is TGTGCCAGCAGTATGACACACTATGGCTACACCTTC.

This clonotype has a count of ten or more. CDR3 nucleotide sequence: TGTGCCAGCAGCGCGCGTTCCCCGGGACAGGGGAAGGATGGCTACACCTTC. Its translation: CASSARSPGQGKDGYTF. The chain links TRBV11-2 to TRBJ1-2, with 10 nucleotides matching TRBD1. Germline values: CDR1 SGHAT, CDR2 FQNNGV. There are 17 residues in the CDR3. The ends lost 5 bases at V and 6 bases at J; junction bases unmatched: 15.

This clonotype was recorded many times. The chain joins TRBV29-1 to TRBJ2-7, with 10 bases matching TRBD1. CDR1 is SQVTM, CDR2 ANQGSEA, per germline. The CDR3 sequence is 16 residues long. The ends lost 0 bases at V and 5 bases at J; junction bases unmatched: 10. The CDR3 sequence: CSVEEGQGKELHEQYF. The DNA of the CDR3 is TGCAGCGTTGAAGAGGGACAGGGGAAGGAACTACACGAGCAGTACTTC.

This clonotype was observed a few times. The chain has TRBV3-1 and TRBJ2-7; TRBD2 agrees at 10 bases. The CDR3 has 16 residues. The germline CDR1 and CDR2 sequences are LGHDT and YNNKEL (reference sequence). With V trimmed by 2 bases and J by 6 bases, 10 bases remained unmatched. CDR3 coding DNA: TGTGCCAGCAGCCAATTTAGCGGGGGGCACGCTCGCGAGCAGTACTTC. This codes for CASSQFSGGHAREQYF.

This clonotype was detected many times. V is TRBV12-3 or TRBV12-4 and J is TRBJ2-7; D is possibly TRBD1 (6 bases). The CDR3 has 15 amino acids. Trimming left V 4 bases short and J 2 bases short, with 15 bases between. The CDR3 region has the DNA TGTGCCAGCAGTTCAAGGACAGTAAAGACCTACGAGCAGTACTTC. Its translation is CASSSRTVKTYEQYF.

This clonotype has a count of ten or more. This chain joins TRBV6-2 or TRBV6-3 and TRBJ2-7; D gene uncertain. Trimming left V 2 bases short and J 2 bases short, with 4 bases between. From germline, CDR1 is MNHEY and CDR2 SVGEGT. The CDR3 consists of 12 residues. The DNA of the CDR3 is TGTGCCAGCAGTTACAAGGCCTACGAGCAGTACTTC. As protein: CASSYKAYEQYF.

This clonotype has a count of ten or more. The chain is built from TRBV19 and TRBJ1-1; no reliable D call. The V gene's germline CDR1 is LNHDA and CDR2 SQIVND (reference sequence). The CDR3 sequence is 14 residues long. The germline V and J ends were trimmed by 4 bases and 1 base, with 10 bases remaining between them. This chain's CDR3 is CASSTRLGNTEAFF. CDR3 DNA sequence: TGTGCCAGTAGTACCCGGCTTGGGAACACTGAAGCTTTCTTT.

This clonotype was detected only a few times. The chain carries TRBV30 and TRBJ2-5, with 7 bases matching TRBD2. The germline CDR1 and CDR2 sequences are GTSNPN and SVGIG (reference sequence). The ends lost 0 bases at V and 4 bases at J; junction bases unmatched: 5. The CDR3 is made up of 14 amino acids. This CDR3 reads CAWSVGIAGETQYF. CDR3 DNA: TGTGCCTGGAGTGTAGGGATAGCGGGAGAGACCCAGTACTTC.

This clonotype has at least ten counts. The chain employs TRBV12-3 or TRBV12-4 and TRBJ1-2; no reliable D call. With 7 bases removed from V and 2 bases from J, the gap between germline ends came to 11 bases. The CDR3 totals 13 residues. CDR3 bases: TGTGCCAGCAAAATAGAGGGAAACTATGGCTACACCTTC. Amino acid sequence: CASKIEGNYGYTF.

This clonotype was counted many times. The CDR3 protein is CAIMNSNYGYTF. In DNA form, the CDR3 reads TGTGCCATCATGAATTCTAACTATGGCTACACCTTC. V is TRBV10-3 and J is TRBJ1-2; D is ambiguous. The CDR3 covers 12 residues. Germline-derived CDR1 and CDR2 are ENHRY and SYGVKD. V was trimmed by 7 bases and J by 0 bases, leaving 6 bases between them.

This clonotype was picked up many times. The chain carries TRBV27 and TRBJ1-1; D remains ambiguous. The CDR3 has 12 residues. Germline-derived CDR1 and CDR2 are MNHEY and SMNVEV (reference sequence). V was pared by 5 bases and J by 5 bases, with 9 bases between. The CDR3 coding sequence is TGTGCCAGCAGTGGATCACAGACTGAAGCTTTCTTT. Its protein product is CASSGSQTEAFF.

This clonotype has a count of ten or more. The chain combines TRBV12-5 with TRBJ2-2; a weak D match, TRBD2 (6 bases). The ends were cut back, 7 bases at V and 0 bases at J, with 12 bases in the middle. CDR1 is LGHNT, CDR2 FRNRAP, per germline. This CDR3 region has 15 residues. CDR3 nucleotides: TGTGCTAGTGCCAAGGACTACCCGAACACCGGGGAGCTGTTTTTT. This sequence encodes CASAKDYPNTGELFF.

This clonotype was detected ten times or more. V usage is TRBV20-1 and J usage is TRBJ2-7; 9 bases map to TRBD1. This CDR3 spans 13 amino acids. The germline V gene has CDR1 DFQATT and CDR2 SNEGSKA (reference sequence). V shed 5 bases, J shed 4 bases, and the junction held 6 bases outside the gene matches. The CDR3 sequence is CSAWTGDWYEQYF. CDR3 bases: TGCAGTGCTTGGACAGGGGATTGGTACGAGCAGTACTTC.

The chain uses TRBV4-2 and TRBJ1-3, with TRBD1 matching over 8 bases. In germline, CDR1 is LGHNA, CDR2 YNFKEQ. Trimming took 3 bases from V and 1 from J; bases not matched to a gene: 2. This CDR3 spans 15 amino acids. Here the CDR3 reads CASSQTGESGNTIYF. DNA of the CDR3: TGTGCCAGCAGCCAGACAGGGGAATCTGGAAACACCATATATTTT.

This clonotype was detected many times. The chain employs TRBV10-3 and TRBJ1-2; 9 bases match TRBD1. Germline V gene sequence: CDR1 ENHRY, CDR2 SYGVKD. Losses at the gene ends were 11 bases for V and 5 bases for J; bases not matched to a gene: 18. The CDR3 runs 16 residues. Written as DNA, the CDR3 is TGTGCCGGTGTTGGAGACAGGGGGAAGATAGGGTATGGCTACACCTTC. Translating gives CAGVGDRGKIGYGYTF.

The sample holds many counts of this clonotype. At one boundary the junction diverges from the germline segment, which might be a read error. The V gene is TRBV6-5, the J gene TRBJ1-5, with unresolved D. The length of the CDR3 is 12 residues. Looked up from germline, CDR1 is MNHEY and CDR2 is SVGAGI. Written as DNA, the CDR3 is TGTACCAGCAGATATAGCAATCAGCCCCAGCATTTT. Protein: CTSRYSNQPQHF.